This note documents a single T cell receptor beta chain sequence. Its antigen remains unknown. This entry is derived from a study of T cells after yellow fever vaccination. Making TCR cDNA involved 5'RACE template switching, which added UMIs and a universal primer site. A single record per CDR3 protein comes from TCRdb applying MiXCR to the 5' RACE reads. The table has about 300,000 distinct CDR3 sequences, 7.5% to 9% seen once. Study-wide results and caveats: Only a small proportion of the clonotypes turned up in both the CD4 and the CD8 compartments, likely arising from convergent recombination. High-abundance clonotypes from the bulk population could contaminate FACS-sorted repertoires.

Sequencing was performed on CD4+ T cells sorted from PBMCs, taken 5 days after the yellow fever booster vaccination. This clonotype was sampled from a man younger than 35 who received the YFV17D yellow fever vaccine.

This CDR3 is CASSDAVGQVPLWYF. The CDR3 coding sequence is TGTGCCAGCAGTGATGCCGTCGGACAGGTCCCGTTGTGGTACTTC. The rearrangement joins TRBV6-1 to TRBJ2-7; TRBD1 matches 7 bases. This CDR3 is 15 amino acids long. Germline-derived CDR1 and CDR2 are MNHNS and SASEGT. With V trimmed by 3 bases and J by 12 bases, 17 bases remained unmatched.